Below are 32 T cell receptor beta chains sequenced from a single sample in a study of beta chain features in type 1 diabetes. Reverse transcription of all isolated RNA meant that expressed TCRB transcripts were sequenced. Measured with immunoSEQ multiplex PCR; TCRdb has only the in-frame clones, and not every one. The sample shows under 450,000 clones, approximately 16% of them seen only once. Sequencing was done on a sample of naive CD4+ T cells from blood. All receptors derive from a woman under 30 in good health.

The chain couples TRBV5-1 to TRBJ1-1; D possibly corresponds to TRBD1 (6 bases). V gave up 1 base and J gave up 5 bases, with 12 bases separating them. Per the germline V gene, CDR1 is SGHRS and CDR2 is YFSETQ. The CDR3 has 14 amino acids. The CDR3 here is CASSLRGTGTEAFF. The DNA of the CDR3 is TGCGCCAGCAGCTTGAGAGGAACAGGGACTGAAGCTTTCTTT.

V usage is TRBV29-1 and J usage is TRBJ1-5, with 7 positions matching TRBD1. Germline V gives CDR1 SQVTM, CDR2 ANQGSEA. The CDR3 length is 13 residues. J gave up 3 bases and V 7 bases, and 6 bases lay outside the gene matches. For the CDR3, the DNA is TGCAGCGCTGGGACAGAAATCAATCAGCCCCAGCATTTT. Protein product: CSAGTEINQPQHF.

About this clone: Other DNA sequences in the sample encode the same CDR3. The chain is built from TRBV7-2 and TRBJ2-7; 10 nucleotides agree with TRBD1. The CDR3 runs 14 residues. Per the germline V gene, CDR1 is SGHTA and CDR2 is FQGNSA. V lost 5 bases to trimming and J lost 0 bases; unmatched junction nucleotides: 1. The CDR3 here is CASSRDRGSYEQYF. The CDR3 DNA is TGTGCCAGCAGCCGGGACAGGGGCTCCTACGAGCAGTACTTC.

Only a few counts were recorded for this clone. The chain carries TRBV23-1 and TRBJ2-7; 8 nucleotides line up with TRBD1. TRBV23-1 is given ORF status, its function remaining uncertain. The CDR3 sequence is 14 residues long. The V and J ends lost 0 bases and 2 bases, in that order; junction bases with no gene match: 0. The CDR3 spells CASSQSDRAYEQYF. CDR3 coding DNA: TGCGCCAGCAGTCAATCGGACAGGGCCTACGAGCAGTACTTC.

This clone was found a few times. The chain links TRBV30 to TRBJ2-2, with D perhaps matching TRBD2 (6 bases). Trimming stripped 5 bases from V and 1 base from J, with 11 bases between. From germline, CDR1 is GTSNPN and CDR2 SVGIG (reference sequence). This CDR3 region has 14 residues. The CDR3 DNA reads as TGTGCCTGGCGCGGGGCAGGGAACACCGGGGAGCTGTTTTTT. Its translation is CAWRGAGNTGELFF.

The J gene is TRBJ1-1, the V gene TRBV2; 11 positions match TRBD1. V lost 7 bases to trimming and J lost 7 bases; unmatched junction nucleotides: 5. The CDR3 runs to 13 residues. CDR1 SNHLY and CDR2 FYNNEI come from the germline V gene. The CDR3 sequence: CASMGQGGIEAFF. CDR3 bases: TGTGCCAGCATGGGACAGGGGGGGATTGAAGCTTTCTTT.

This clone turned up a few times. J is TRBJ2-2 and V is TRBV30; D not resolved. The germline V gene encodes CDR1 GTSNPN and CDR2 SVGIG (reference sequence). The CDR3 sequence is 16 residues long. The V gene lost 4 bases and the J gene lost 1 base, with 16 bases spanning the gap. This CDR3 is CAWTRRGYQNTGELFF. CDR3 DNA: TGTGCCTGGACCCGTCGAGGCTATCAGAACACCGGGGAGCTGTTTTTT.

This clone was recorded only once. The rearrangement uses TRBV4-1 and TRBJ2-2, with 7 bases lining up with TRBD1. This CDR3 is built from 15 residues. Germline-derived CDR1 and CDR2 are MGHRA and YSYEKL. V gave up 6 bases and J gave up 4 bases; unmatched junction bases: 8. The CDR3 loop reads CASRRQGGSTGELFF. The CDR3 DNA reads TGCGCCAGCAGAAGACAGGGTGGGAGCACCGGGGAGCTGTTTTTT.

J is TRBJ2-5 and V is TRBV30; no reliable D call. V gave up 0 bases and J gave up 5 bases, with 10 bases separating them. Germline CDR1 reads GTSNPN; CDR2 reads SVGIG (reference sequence). The CDR3 has 13 residues. The CDR3 bases are TGTGCCTGGAGTGTCGCTACTCGCGAGACCCAGTACTTC. Translated, it gives CAWSVATRETQYF.

Only a few counts were recorded for this clone. The chain combines TRBV6-6 with TRBJ2-1; 10 bases line up with TRBD1. V was clipped by 4 bases and J by 9 bases; unmatched bases: 6. CDR1 and CDR2 (germline): MNHNY, SVGAGI (reference sequence). The CDR3 has 14 amino acids. CDR3 nucleotides: TGTGCCAGCAGTTGGGACAGGGGAGGGAGTGAGCAGTTCTTC. This codes for CASSWDRGGSEQFF.

V usage is TRBV5-1 and J usage is TRBJ2-1; 7 bases agree with TRBD2. The V and J ends lost 4 bases and 7 bases, in that order; junction bases with no gene match: 11. The CDR3 loop spans 15 amino acids. Germline CDR1 is SGHRS and CDR2 is YFSETQ. The CDR3, as DNA: TGCGCCAGCAGCCCAAACGCGGGAGCCTTAAATGAGCAGTTCTTC. Translated: CASSPNAGALNEQFF.

This clone was observed a few times. This chain links TRBV30 with TRBJ1-2, with D uncertain. Germline values: CDR1 GTSNPN, CDR2 SVGIG (reference sequence). The ends were cut back, 2 bases at V and 8 bases at J, with 15 bases in the middle. This CDR3 is built from 13 residues. This CDR3 reads CAWSQIGSGGYTF. DNA of the CDR3: TGTGCCTGGAGTCAAATAGGTTCGGGGGGCTACACCTTC.

This clone has more than one count but fewer than ten. The chain combines TRBV15 with TRBJ2-1; tentative D call: TRBD2 (6 bases). V was pared by 0 bases and J by 5 bases, with 8 bases between. Germline V gene lookup returns CDR1 LNHNV and CDR2 YYDKDF (reference sequence). The CDR3 runs 14 residues. CDR3 nucleotide sequence: TGTGCCACCAGCAGAGATCGCGGGGACAATGAGCAGTTCTTC. Its protein product is CATSRDRGDNEQFF.

The chain uses TRBV7-2 and TRBJ2-4, with D hard to call. The CDR3 totals 15 residues. Germline loops: CDR1 SGHTA, CDR2 FQGNSA. V was clipped by 0 bases and J by 6 bases, with 12 bases between them. The DNA for the CDR3 is TGTGCCAGCAGCTTAGCCGCGGCGGCGAGAAACATTCAGTACTTC. It translates to CASSLAAAARNIQYF. The full variable domain, its missing parts supplied by reference TRBV7-2 and TRBJ2-4, is GAGVSQSPSNKVTEKGKDVELRCDPISGHTALYWYRQSLGQGLEFLIYFQGNSAPDKSGLPSDRFSAERTGGSVSTLTIQRTQQEDSAVYLCASSLAAAARNIQYFGAGTRLSVL.

V and J are TRBV28 and TRBJ2-7, with 11 bases aligning to TRBD2. V lost 5 bases to trimming and J lost 4 bases; unmatched junction nucleotides: 10. Germline V gene lookup returns CDR1 MDHEN and CDR2 SYDVKM. The CDR3 length is 16 residues. CDR3 sequence (DNA): TGTGCCAGCAGTCCCAGTAGCGGGAGGGCCTCTTACGAGCAGTACTTC. This sequence encodes CASSPSSGRASYEQYF.

This clone has just a few counts. The CDR3 loop reads CAWSARLAGSYEQYF. As DNA, the CDR3 is TGTGCCTGGAGTGCACGACTAGCGGGTTCGTACGAGCAGTACTTC. The chain employs TRBV30 and TRBJ2-7; 10 bases are a match to TRBD2. This CDR3 is 15 amino acids long. CDR1 GTSNPN and CDR2 SVGIG come from the germline V gene (reference sequence). Losses at the gene ends were 1 base for V and 4 bases for J; bases not matched to a gene: 7.

The J gene is TRBJ1-1, the V gene TRBV29-1; TRBD1 matches at 7 bases. This CDR3 has 15 residues. Per the germline V gene, CDR1 is SQVTM and CDR2 is ANQGSEA. The junction had 5 bases not matched to a gene; V was cut back by 0 bases and J by 1 base. The CDR3 is CSVEDAKGANTEAFF. In DNA, the CDR3 is TGCAGCGTTGAAGATGCTAAGGGGGCGAACACTGAAGCTTTCTTT.

V usage is TRBV6-6 and J usage is TRBJ1-2; TRBD1 matches 10 bases. Germline CDR1 and CDR2: MNHNY and SVGAGI (reference sequence). CDR3 length: 16 residues. The trim removed 8 bases at V and 2 bases at J, leaving 11 bases unmatched. The CDR3 bases are TGTGCCAGCGGAGCACTCGGGACAGGGGAAAACTATGGCTACACCTTC. Translated: CASGALGTGENYGYTF.

CDR3: CASSQDRGPGEQYF. CDR3 bases: TGTGCCAGCAGCCAAGACAGGGGCCCTGGGGAGCAGTACTTC. The rearrangement joins TRBV14 to TRBJ2-7; D is perhaps TRBD1 (6 bases). Trimming removed 0 bases at V and 7 bases at J, with 13 bases between. The CDR3 spans 14 residues. Germline V CDR1 and CDR2: SGHDN, FVKESK.

This clone appeared a few times. The rearrangement joins TRBV7-9 to TRBJ2-1; maybe TRBD2 (5 bases). This CDR3 has 17 amino acids. The V end was cut by 6 bases, the J end by 7 bases, with 25 bases between. CDR1 is SEHNR, CDR2 FQNEAQ, per germline (reference sequence). DNA of the CDR3: TGTGCCAGCAGGCTTCGGGTGGCTAGCTCGAGTTGGAATGAGCAGTTCTTC. It encodes CASRLRVASSSWNEQFF.

The genes are TRBV2 and TRBJ2-7; 11 bases agree with TRBD1. In germline, CDR1 is SNHLY, CDR2 FYNNEI. Unmatched junction bases numbered 2, after V lost 5 bases and J lost 2 bases. The CDR3 is made up of 14 amino acids. In DNA, the CDR3 is TGTGCCAGCAGTCCGGGACAGGGGGCCTACGAGCAGTACTTC. Translation: CASSPGQGAYEQYF.

V usage is TRBV29-1 and J usage is TRBJ2-2; TRBD2 matches 12 bases. Per germline, CDR1 SQVTM and CDR2 ANQGSEA. After removal of 7 bases from V and 7 bases from J, the junction contained 10 bases not matched to a gene. This CDR3 comprises 15 residues. CDR3: CSASTTSGRHGELFF. The CDR3, as DNA: TGCAGCGCCAGTACGACTAGCGGGAGACACGGGGAGCTGTTTTTT.

Only a few counts were recorded for this clone. J is TRBJ2-1 and V is TRBV11-3; D is possibly TRBD2 (5 bases). The CDR3 spans 14 residues. Germline V gives CDR1 SGHNT, CDR2 YENEEA. V shed 2 bases and J shed 10 bases, with 15 bases lying between them. The CDR3 sequence: CASSLSRSAGEQFF. CDR3 nucleotides: TGTGCCAGCAGCTTATCCCGGTCTGCGGGCGAGCAGTTCTTC.

This clone was recorded a few times. The rearrangement joins TRBV7-2 to TRBJ1-2, with D perhaps matching TRBD1 (6 bases). The CDR3 has 14 amino acids. Trimming removed 5 bases from V and 7 bases from J, with 17 bases in between. Germline V gives CDR1 SGHTA, CDR2 FQGNSA. The DNA for the CDR3 is TGTGCCAGCAGCCCCAAGACAGGAAATTTTGGCTACACCTTC. Residues: CASSPKTGNFGYTF.

This clone was counted between two and nine times. V gene TRBV18 combines with J gene TRBJ2-1, with D perhaps matching TRBD2 (6 bases). The V gene lost 6 bases and the J gene lost 6 bases, with 9 bases spanning the gap. The CDR3 runs 12 residues. Germline V gene sequence: CDR1 KGHSH, CDR2 LQKENI. The CDR3 spells CASSVTSNEQFF. CDR3 sequence (DNA): TGTGCCAGCTCGGTGACTAGCAATGAGCAGTTCTTC.

This clone was detected only a few times. The chain employs TRBV9 and TRBJ2-7; the D gene is possibly TRBD1 (5 bases). The CDR3 has 15 amino acids. Germline V gives CDR1 SGDLS, CDR2 YYNGEE. Trimming pared 4 bases from V and 0 bases from J, leaving 14 bases between. The CDR3 DNA is TGTGCCAGCAGCCTAGGGGTCGACAGCTCCTACGAGCAGTACTTC. It encodes CASSLGVDSSYEQYF.

The rearrangement joins TRBV2 to TRBJ2-2; 15 nucleotides agree with TRBD2. This CDR3 is built from 16 residues. Germline values: CDR1 SNHLY, CDR2 FYNNEI. The J segment lost 5 bases and the V segment lost 7 bases, leaving 5 bases of the junction unmatched. Here the CDR3 DNA reads TGTGCCAGCAAAACCGGACTAGCGGGAGGGACCGGGGAGCTGTTTTTT. Its translation: CASKTGLAGGTGELFF.

The chain combines TRBV19 with TRBJ2-2; 7 positions match TRBD2. Germline trimming cut 6 bases from V and 0 bases from J; bases unmatched to any gene: 10. The CDR3 spans 17 residues. Germline loops: CDR1 LNHDA, CDR2 SQIVND (reference sequence). In nucleotides, the CDR3 is TGTGCCAGTAGATGGGATGCTAGCGGAACGAACACCGGGGAGCTGTTTTTT. It yields the protein CASRWDASGTNTGELFF.

V gene TRBV5-4 combines with J gene TRBJ2-7; D might be TRBD2 (8 bases). V gave up 0 bases and J gave up 0 bases, with 16 bases separating them. Germline values: CDR1 SGHNT, CDR2 YYREEE (reference sequence). This CDR3 spans 17 amino acids. CDR3 sequence reads: CASSLAGGGFRSYEQYF. Written as DNA, the CDR3 is TGTGCCAGCAGCTTGGCGGGAGGGGGCTTCCGCTCCTACGAGCAGTACTTC.

Only a few counts were recorded for this clone. The rearrangement uses TRBV2 and TRBJ2-6, with 7 bases that match TRBD1. The length of the CDR3 is 17 residues. CDR1 and CDR2 from the germline V gene are SNHLY and FYNNEI. J was trimmed by 0 bases and V by 3 bases; bases with no gene match: 5. The CDR3 sequence is CASSETGRVSGANVLTF. The DNA of the CDR3 is TGTGCCAGCAGTGAGACAGGGCGCGTCTCTGGGGCCAACGTCCTGACTTTC.

In this sample, this clone turned up a few times. This sequence joins TRBV5-4 and TRBJ1-2, with 9 nucleotides matching TRBD1. This CDR3 is 15 amino acids long. Germline CDR1 and CDR2: SGHNT and YYREEE (reference sequence). Losses at the gene ends were 3 bases for V and 4 bases for J; bases not matched to a gene: 7. CDR3 in DNA: TGTGCCAGCAGCTCACCGACAGGGGGTAGCTATGGCTACACCTTC. This encodes CASSSPTGGSYGYTF.

This clone was seen a few times. V is TRBV5-1 and J is TRBJ2-7; D not resolved. The CDR3 contains 14 residues. Trimming stripped 4 bases from V and 2 bases from J, with 13 bases between. Per the germline V gene, CDR1 is SGHRS and CDR2 is YFSETQ. DNA of the CDR3: TGCGCCAGCAGCCCCGGAGCGAGTACCTACGAGCAGTACTTC. It translates to CASSPGASTYEQYF. Complete variable domain (other parts from reference TRBV5-1 and TRBJ2-7): KAGVTQTPRYLIKTRGQQVTLSCSPISGHRSVSWYQQTPGQGLQFLFEYFSETQRNKGNFPGRFSGRQFSNSRSEMNVSTLELGDSALYLCASSPGASTYEQYFGPGTRLTVT.